Shown below are 24 T cell receptor beta chains from a single sample sequenced in a study of CD8 T cells in Susac syndrome. Random hexamers were used to reverse transcribe the RNA input (roughly 0.5 to 1 ug). Each CDR3 protein gets one entry after TCRdb re-called the immunoSEQ multiplex PCR reads with MiXCR. This sample has roughly 400,000 distinct CDR3 sequences, with roughly 85% found just once. Sequenced input: CD8+ T cells from PBMCs. The receptors derive from a human donor with multiple sclerosis.

The chain carries TRBV27 and TRBJ2-7, with 10 bases matching TRBD1. The CDR3 totals 13 residues. V shed 10 bases and J 5 bases; nucleotides not matched to a gene: 8. From germline, CDR1 is MNHEY and CDR2 SMNVEV (reference sequence). CDR3 in amino acids: CATLGQGVDEQYF. For the CDR3, the DNA is TGTGCCACCCTTGGACAGGGGGTGGACGAGCAGTACTTC.

V is TRBV4-1 and J is TRBJ1-5, with 9 bases fitting TRBD1. Trimming took 1 base from V and 2 from J; bases not matched to a gene: 6. The germline V gene has CDR1 MGHRA and CDR2 YSYEKL. The CDR3 loop spans 17 amino acids. CDR3 loop: CASSQVGTGMGNQPQHF. In nucleotides, the CDR3 is TGCGCCAGCAGCCAAGTGGGGACAGGGATGGGCAATCAGCCCCAGCATTTT.

This clonotype has only a few counts. The chain couples TRBV6-1 to TRBJ2-1, with D possibly matching TRBD2 (6 bases). Trimming removed 6 bases at V and 5 bases at J, with 14 bases between. The germline CDR1 and CDR2 sequences are MNHNS and SASEGT. The CDR3 runs 14 residues. In DNA, the CDR3 is TGTGCCAGCAGCCAGGGCGGGGTTGACAATGAGCAGTTCTTC. This encodes CASSQGGVDNEQFF.

The chain combines TRBV5-8 with TRBJ2-7; D is possibly TRBD2 (6 bases). The CDR3 sequence is 15 residues long. Germline V lookup: CDR1 SGHTS, CDR2 YDEGEE. Trimming took off 4 bases at V and 3 bases at J, with 17 bases between the two ends. The CDR3 sequence is CASSPRDFQLYEQYF. CDR3 bases: TGTGCCAGCAGCCCCAGGGACTTCCAACTCTACGAGCAGTACTTC.

V and J are TRBV5-6 and TRBJ1-2; 10 nucleotides align to TRBD1. CDR1 is SGHDT and CDR2 is YYEEEE in the germline V gene. CDR3 length equals 17 residues. The junction had 7 bases not matched to a gene; V was cut back by 2 bases and J by 0 bases. CDR3 amino acids: CASSFPGQGPTNYGYTF. For the CDR3, the DNA is TGTGCCAGCAGCTTCCCGGGACAGGGGCCGACTAACTATGGCTACACCTTC.

V and J are TRBV5-5 and TRBJ1-5, with D tentatively TRBD1 (6 bases). Trimming took 0 bases from V and 3 from J, leaving 13 bases between them. This CDR3 has 16 residues. CDR1 SGHKS and CDR2 YYEKEE come from the germline V gene (reference sequence). The CDR3 reads CASSLGTALSNQPQHF. CDR3 DNA sequence: TGTGCCAGCAGCTTGGGGACAGCTTTATCCAATCAGCCCCAGCATTTT.

This rearrangement joins TRBV28 to TRBJ2-1; TRBD2 aligns across 8 bases. CDR3 length: 16 residues. The V gene's germline CDR1 is MDHEN and CDR2 SYDVKM. The junction had 9 bases not matched to a gene; V was cut back by 4 bases and J by 4 bases. CDR3 bases: TGTGCCAGCAGTTCCCCCGGAGCGGGAGAGTACAATGAGCAGTTCTTC. Translated: CASSSPGAGEYNEQFF.

The rearrangement uses TRBV15 and TRBJ1-4; unclear D gene. Per the germline V gene, CDR1 is LNHNV and CDR2 is YYDKDF (reference sequence). This CDR3 has 16 residues. V lost 0 bases and J lost 7, with 15 bases in between. Here the CDR3 DNA reads TGTGCCACCAGCAGAGATACGCCGGAGGGTAGTGAAAAACTGTTTTTT. It encodes CATSRDTPEGSEKLFF.

CDR3 DNA: TGTGCCAGCAGCCAAGAGGGACAGGGAATAGATACGCAGTATTTT. Its translation: CASSQEGQGIDTQYF. The rearrangement uses TRBV4-2 and TRBJ2-3; TRBD1 matches at 9 bases. The CDR3 runs 15 residues. V lost 0 bases, J lost 5 bases, and 3 bases stayed unmatched. Germline CDR1 and CDR2: LGHNA and YNFKEQ.

This clonotype was seen a handful of times. This chain connects TRBV29-1 to TRBJ1-2; no firm D call. The ends were cut back, 0 bases at V and 3 bases at J, with 14 bases in the middle. CDR1 and CDR2 (germline): SQVTM, ANQGSEA. This CDR3 has 15 residues. DNA for the CDR3: TGCAGCGTTGAAGATGCTGACTTGCGTCACTATGGCTACACCTTC. It encodes CSVEDADLRHYGYTF.

The chain couples TRBV6-1 to TRBJ2-7, with D unclear. V dropped 3 bases and J dropped 1 base, with 4 bases sitting between them. This CDR3 is built from 12 residues. Germline V gene sequence: CDR1 MNHNS, CDR2 SASEGT. CDR3 in amino acids: CASSEGSYEQYF. In DNA form, the CDR3 reads TGTGCCAGCAGTGAGGGATCCTACGAGCAGTACTTC.

The rearrangement joins TRBV7-9 to TRBJ2-7; D may be TRBD1 (6 bases). Germline V lookup: CDR1 SEHNR, CDR2 FQNEAQ (reference sequence). The CDR3 has 18 amino acids. Trimming removed 3 bases at V and 7 bases at J, with 28 bases between. The CDR3 region is CASSFPKIQGPTGGEQYF. Here the CDR3 DNA reads TGTGCCAGCAGCTTCCCTAAAATACAGGGCCCCACCGGTGGAGAGCAGTACTTC.

This chain uses TRBV6-2 or TRBV6-3 with TRBJ2-3; D assignment may be TRBD1 or TRBD2 (6 bases each). This CDR3 contains 16 residues. CDR1 and CDR2 from the germline V gene are MNHEY and SVGEGT. Trimming shortened V by 6 bases and J by 1 base, and 17 bases separated the two germline ends. The CDR3 DNA reads as TGTGCCAGCAGCGGGGGCCCATTAGAGGGCACAGATACGCAGTATTTT. Translation gives CASSGGPLEGTDTQYF.

The chain recombines TRBV5-1 with TRBJ1-2; weak D call: TRBD1 (6 bases). CDR3 length equals 16 residues. Between the trimmed V and J ends, which lost 4 bases and 6 bases, there was a span of 22 bases. Germline CDR1 is SGHRS and CDR2 is YFSETQ. This CDR3 is CASSGSSRGPLDGYTF. CDR3 bases: TGCGCCAGCAGCGGGTCATCGCGGGGGCCCTTGGATGGCTACACCTTC.

The chain employs TRBV27 and TRBJ2-7; D is ambiguous. The V gene lost 3 bases and the J gene lost 2 bases, with 8 bases spanning the gap. Germline V CDR1 and CDR2: MNHEY, SMNVEV (reference sequence). The CDR3 is 13 amino acids. The CDR3 loop is CASSFTPAYEQYF. CDR3 sequence (DNA): TGTGCCAGCAGTTTTACACCAGCCTACGAGCAGTACTTC.

The chain carries TRBV28 and TRBJ2-3; D gene uncertain. The germline V and J ends were trimmed by 3 bases and 2 bases, with 12 bases remaining between them. The CDR3 loop spans 15 amino acids. Germline CDR1 MDHEN, CDR2 SYDVKM. CDR3 amino acids: CASSLSGPNTDTQYF. In nucleotides, the CDR3 is TGTGCCAGCAGTTTGTCCGGGCCTAACACAGATACGCAGTATTTT.

The chain combines TRBV7-8 with TRBJ1-2, with D perhaps matching TRBD1 (5 bases). The length of the CDR3 is 14 residues. The V gene lost 5 bases and the J gene lost 6 bases, with 16 bases spanning the gap. Germline CDR1 SGHVS, CDR2 FQNEAQ. The DNA for the CDR3 is TGTGCCAGCAGCCTGTTGGGGGGATATAATGGCTACACCTTC. This sequence encodes CASSLLGGYNGYTF.

Concerning this clonotype itself: One end of the junction varies from germline; a read error may be responsible. The chain combines TRBV12-3 or TRBV12-4 with TRBJ2-1, with 14 nucleotides matching TRBD2. The CDR3 sequence is 19 residues long. This CDR3 reads CASSLWTSGGTPFENERFF. DNA of the CDR3: TGTGCCAGCAGTTTATGGACTAGCGGGGGGACCCCTTTTGAGAATGAGCGGTTCTTC.

This clonotype was counted a single time. This chain links TRBV12-3 or TRBV12-4 with TRBJ2-7, with a tentative D call TRBD1 (6 bases). The CDR3 extends over 16 amino acids. V was cut by 5 bases and J by 2 bases, with 19 bases left in between. The CDR3: CASSTRGTPGTYEQYF. CDR3 in DNA: TGTGCCAGCAGTACAAGAGGGACACCCGGAACCTACGAGCAGTACTTC.

The rearrangement joins TRBV14 to TRBJ2-1; 9 bases map to TRBD2. With 1 base clipped from V and 6 bases from J, the junction kept 7 bases outside the gene matches. CDR3 size: 16 residues. CDR1 SGHDN and CDR2 FVKESK come from the germline V gene. CDR3 residues: CASSQAGLAGPNEQFF. The CDR3 DNA is TGTGCCAGCAGCCAAGCCGGCCTAGCGGGGCCCAATGAGCAGTTCTTC.

This clonotype was observed a few times. V usage is TRBV4-2 and J usage is TRBJ2-3; D uncertain. The V gene's germline CDR1 is LGHNA and CDR2 YNFKEQ. The CDR3 sequence is 15 residues long. Trimming left V 0 bases short and J 0 bases short, with 7 bases between. CDR3 in DNA: TGTGCCAGCAGCCAAGATTGGGCCAGCACAGATACGCAGTATTTT. Its translation is CASSQDWASTDTQYF.

The V gene is TRBV19, the J gene TRBJ1-1, with D uncertain. Germline assignment: CDR1 LNHDA and CDR2 SQIVND (reference sequence). This CDR3 has 13 amino acids. Trimming stripped 8 bases from V and 5 bases from J, with 15 bases between. The CDR3 nucleotides read TGTGCCAGTGGGCCGACCATTTTAACTGAAGCTTTCTTT. It encodes CASGPTILTEAFF.

The chain couples TRBV10-3 to TRBJ2-3, with D possibly TRBD2 on 6 matching bases. This CDR3 has 12 amino acids. Trimming left V 11 bases short and J 3 bases short, with 12 bases between. Germline V gene sequence: CDR1 ENHRY, CDR2 SYGVKD. This chain's CDR3 is CASMEGTDTQYF. The DNA of the CDR3 is TGTGCCTCAATGGAGGGTACAGATACGCAGTATTTT.

This chain links TRBV27 with TRBJ2-3; unclear D gene. This CDR3 is built from 10 residues. V dropped 7 bases and J dropped 5 bases, with 4 bases sitting between them. Germline assignment: CDR1 MNHEY and CDR2 SMNVEV (reference sequence). This CDR3 is CASNEDTQYF. Written as DNA, the CDR3 is TGTGCCAGCAATGAAGATACGCAGTATTTT.